This TCR beta chain stems from a study of shared clonotypes between healthy human individuals. Study-wide results and caveats: Clonotypes shared by all four donors outscored non-shared clonotypes in generation probability.

Comment on this clone: Its specificity is not known.

Clones were sequenced by immunoSEQ multiplex PCR, and TCRdb holds only the in-frame ones, with some missing. The sample shows roughly 1,100,000 clones, under 80% of them seen only once. V lost 6 bases to trimming and J lost 6 bases; unmatched junction nucleotides: 10. Per the germline V gene, CDR1 is SNHLY and CDR2 is FYNNEI. This CDR3 is built from 14 residues. The V call is TRBV2, the J call TRBJ1-1; 7 bases line up with TRBD1. Material for sequencing was memory CD4+ T cells sorted from blood. Subset described: CD45RA-negative fraction. This sequence was found in a man aged 18 to 30 in good health. This CDR3 is CASSLFGTAAEAFF. DNA for the CDR3: TGTGCCAGCAGCCTTTTCGGGACAGCAGCTGAAGCTTTCTTT. The full variable domain, its missing parts supplied by reference TRBV2 and TRBJ1-1, is EPEVTQTPSHQVTQMGQEVILRCVPISNHLYFYWYRQILGQKVEFLVSFYNNEISEKSEIFDDQFSVERPDGSNFTLKIRSTKLEDSAMYFCASSLFGTAAEAFFGQGTRLTVV.